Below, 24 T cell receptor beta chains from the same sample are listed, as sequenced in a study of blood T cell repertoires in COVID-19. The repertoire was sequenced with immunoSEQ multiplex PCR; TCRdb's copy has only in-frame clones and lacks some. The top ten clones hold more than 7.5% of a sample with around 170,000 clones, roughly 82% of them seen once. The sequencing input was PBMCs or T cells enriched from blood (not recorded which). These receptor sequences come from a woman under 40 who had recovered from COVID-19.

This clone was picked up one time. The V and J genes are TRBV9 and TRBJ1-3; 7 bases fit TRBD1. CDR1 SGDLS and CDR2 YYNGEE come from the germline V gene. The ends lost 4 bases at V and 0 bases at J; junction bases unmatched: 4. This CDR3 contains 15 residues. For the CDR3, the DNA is TGTGCCAGCAGCTCGACAGGGCTCTCTGGAAACACCATATATTTT. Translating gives CASSSTGLSGNTIYF.

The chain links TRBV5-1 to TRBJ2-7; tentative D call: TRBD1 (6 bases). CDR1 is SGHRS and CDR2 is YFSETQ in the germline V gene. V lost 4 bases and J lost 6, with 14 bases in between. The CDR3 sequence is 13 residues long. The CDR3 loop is CASSPGTGFEQYF. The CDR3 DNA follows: TGCGCCAGCAGCCCTGGCACAGGGTTCGAGCAGTACTTC.

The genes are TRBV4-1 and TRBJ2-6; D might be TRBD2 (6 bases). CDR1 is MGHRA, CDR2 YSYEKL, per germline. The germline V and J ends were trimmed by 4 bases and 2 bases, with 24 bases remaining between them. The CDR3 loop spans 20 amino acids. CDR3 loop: CASSPRLGGWSSAGANVLTF. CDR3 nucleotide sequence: TGCGCCAGCAGCCCTCGGCTGGGAGGTTGGTCATCGGCTGGGGCCAACGTCCTGACTTTC.

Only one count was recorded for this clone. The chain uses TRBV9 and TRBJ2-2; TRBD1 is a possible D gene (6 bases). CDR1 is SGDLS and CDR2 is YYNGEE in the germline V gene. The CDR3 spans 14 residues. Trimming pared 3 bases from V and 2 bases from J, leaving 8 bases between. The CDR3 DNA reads TGTGCCAGCAGCGAAGGGACAAACACCGGGGAGCTGTTTTTT. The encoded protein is CASSEGTNTGELFF.

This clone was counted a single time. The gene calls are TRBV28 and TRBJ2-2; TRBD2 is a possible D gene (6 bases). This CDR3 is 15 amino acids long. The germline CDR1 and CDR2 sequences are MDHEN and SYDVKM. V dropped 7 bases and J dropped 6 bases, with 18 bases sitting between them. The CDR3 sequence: CASKPGGPEAGELFF. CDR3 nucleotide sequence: TGTGCCAGCAAGCCCGGAGGGCCGGAGGCCGGGGAGCTGTTTTTT.

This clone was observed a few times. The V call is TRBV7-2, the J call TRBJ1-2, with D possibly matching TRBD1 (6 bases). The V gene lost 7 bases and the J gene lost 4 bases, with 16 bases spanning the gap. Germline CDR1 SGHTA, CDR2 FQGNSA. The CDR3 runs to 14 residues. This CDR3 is CASTGTRGAYGYTF. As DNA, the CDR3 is TGTGCCAGCACCGGGACCCGGGGGGCCTATGGCTACACCTTC.

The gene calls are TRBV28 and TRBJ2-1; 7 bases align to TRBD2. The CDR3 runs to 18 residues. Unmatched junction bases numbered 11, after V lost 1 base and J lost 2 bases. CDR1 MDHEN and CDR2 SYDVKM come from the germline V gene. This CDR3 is CASSLYPSSGKPYNEQFF. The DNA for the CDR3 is TGTGCCAGCAGTTTATATCCCTCGAGCGGGAAGCCCTACAATGAGCAGTTCTTC.

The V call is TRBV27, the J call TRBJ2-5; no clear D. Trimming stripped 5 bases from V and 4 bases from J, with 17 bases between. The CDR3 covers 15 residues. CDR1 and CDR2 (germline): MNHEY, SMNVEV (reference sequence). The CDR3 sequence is CASSPQVYRIETQYF. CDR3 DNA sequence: TGTGCCAGCAGTCCGCAGGTGTACCGGATAGAGACCCAGTACTTC.

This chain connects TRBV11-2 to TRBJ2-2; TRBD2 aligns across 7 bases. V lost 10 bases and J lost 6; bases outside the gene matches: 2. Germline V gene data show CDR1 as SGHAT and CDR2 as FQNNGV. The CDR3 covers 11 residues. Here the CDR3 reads CATGLAGELFF. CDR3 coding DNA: TGTGCCACCGGACTAGCCGGGGAGCTGTTTTTT.

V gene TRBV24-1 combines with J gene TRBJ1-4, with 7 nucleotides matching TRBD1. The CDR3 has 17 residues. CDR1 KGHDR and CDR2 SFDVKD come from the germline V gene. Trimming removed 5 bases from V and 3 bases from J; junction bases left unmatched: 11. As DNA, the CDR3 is TGTGCCACCAGTGGTCGAATACAGGGGACGGCTAATGAAAAACTGTTTTTT. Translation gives CATSGRIQGTANEKLFF.

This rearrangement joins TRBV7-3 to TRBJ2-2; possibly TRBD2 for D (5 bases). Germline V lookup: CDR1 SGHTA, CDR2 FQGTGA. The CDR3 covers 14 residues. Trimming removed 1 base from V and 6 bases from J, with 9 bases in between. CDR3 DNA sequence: TGTGCCAGCAGCTTAATAGCGACATCCGGGGAGCTGTTTTTT. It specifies CASSLIATSGELFF.

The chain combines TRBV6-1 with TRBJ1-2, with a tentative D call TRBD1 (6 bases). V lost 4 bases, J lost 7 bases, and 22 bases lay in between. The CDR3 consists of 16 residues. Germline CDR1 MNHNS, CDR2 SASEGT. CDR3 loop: CASSVLGGGASGGYTF. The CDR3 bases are TGTGCCAGCAGTGTCCTAGGGGGGGGCGCCTCGGGTGGCTACACCTTC.

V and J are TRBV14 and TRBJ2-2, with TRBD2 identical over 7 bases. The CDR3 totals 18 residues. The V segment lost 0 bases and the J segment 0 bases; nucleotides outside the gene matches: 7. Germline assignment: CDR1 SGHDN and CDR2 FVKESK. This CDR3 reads CASSQDLLAATNTGELFF. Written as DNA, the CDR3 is TGTGCCAGCAGCCAAGATCTGCTAGCGGCCACGAACACCGGGGAGCTGTTTTTT.

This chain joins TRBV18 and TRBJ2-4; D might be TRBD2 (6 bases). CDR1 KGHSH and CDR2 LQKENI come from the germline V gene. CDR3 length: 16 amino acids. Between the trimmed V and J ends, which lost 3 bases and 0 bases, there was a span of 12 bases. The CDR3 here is CASSPYQGLAKNIQYF. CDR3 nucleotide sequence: TGTGCCAGCTCACCGTATCAGGGACTAGCCAAAAACATTCAGTACTTC.

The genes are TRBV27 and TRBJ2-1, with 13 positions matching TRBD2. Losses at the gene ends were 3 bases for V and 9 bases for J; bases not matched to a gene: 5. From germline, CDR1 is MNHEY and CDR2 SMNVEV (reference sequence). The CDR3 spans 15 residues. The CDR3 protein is CASSFRTSGRSEQFF. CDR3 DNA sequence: TGTGCCAGCAGTTTTCGGACTAGCGGGAGAAGTGAGCAGTTCTTC.

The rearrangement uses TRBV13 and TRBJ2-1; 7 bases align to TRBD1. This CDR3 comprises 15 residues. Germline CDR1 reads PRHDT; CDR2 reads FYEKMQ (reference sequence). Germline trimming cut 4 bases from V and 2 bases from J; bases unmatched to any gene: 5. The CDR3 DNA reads TGTGCCAGCAGCTCGACAGGGTACCCCTACAATGAGCAGTTCTTC. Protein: CASSSTGYPYNEQFF.

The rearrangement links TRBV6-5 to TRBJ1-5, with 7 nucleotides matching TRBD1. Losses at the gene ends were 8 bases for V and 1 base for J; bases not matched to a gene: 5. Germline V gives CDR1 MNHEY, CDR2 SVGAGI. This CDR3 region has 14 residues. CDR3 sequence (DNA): TGTGCCAGCCGTCTACAGGGGAGCAATCAGCCCCAGCATTTT. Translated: CASRLQGSNQPQHF.

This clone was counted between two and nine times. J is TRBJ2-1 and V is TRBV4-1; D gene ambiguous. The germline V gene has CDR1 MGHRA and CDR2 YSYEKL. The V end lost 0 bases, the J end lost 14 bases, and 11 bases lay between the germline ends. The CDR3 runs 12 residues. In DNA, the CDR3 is TGCGCCAGCAGCCAAGATGGAGCGTCGAAGTTCTTC. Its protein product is CASSQDGASKFF.

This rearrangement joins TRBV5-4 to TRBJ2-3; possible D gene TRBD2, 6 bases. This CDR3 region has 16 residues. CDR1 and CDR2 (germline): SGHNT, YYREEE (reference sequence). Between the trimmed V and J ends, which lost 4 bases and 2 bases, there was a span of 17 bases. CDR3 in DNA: TGTGCCAGCAGCGCAGGATGGGGGGAAACCACAGATACGCAGTATTTT. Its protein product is CASSAGWGETTDTQYF.

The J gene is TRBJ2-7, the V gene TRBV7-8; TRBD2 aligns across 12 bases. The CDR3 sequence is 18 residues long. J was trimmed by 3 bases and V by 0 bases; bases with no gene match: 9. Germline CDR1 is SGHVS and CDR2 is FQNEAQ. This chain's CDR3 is CASSLAWTSGKKVYEQYF. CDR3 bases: TGTGCCAGCAGCTTAGCGTGGACTAGCGGGAAAAAGGTCTACGAGCAGTACTTC. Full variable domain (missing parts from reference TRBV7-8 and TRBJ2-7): GAGVSQSPRYKVAKRGQDVALRCDPISGHVSLFWYQQALGQGPEFLTYFQNEAQLDKSGLPSDRFFAERPEGSVSTLKIQRTQQEDSAVYLCASSLAWTSGKKVYEQYFGPGTRLTVT.

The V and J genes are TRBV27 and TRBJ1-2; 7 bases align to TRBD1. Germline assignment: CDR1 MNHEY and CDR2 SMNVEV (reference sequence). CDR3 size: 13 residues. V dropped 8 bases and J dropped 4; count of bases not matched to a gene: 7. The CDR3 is CASRVGQAYGYTF. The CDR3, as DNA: TGTGCCAGCCGAGTAGGACAGGCCTATGGCTACACCTTC.

CDR3 sequence: CSSRGTDTQYF. The CDR3 nucleotides are TGCAGTTCCCGGGGCACAGATACGCAGTATTTT. The V gene is TRBV20-1, the J gene TRBJ2-3; D uncertain. The CDR3 consists of 11 residues. Germline V lookup: CDR1 DFQATT, CDR2 SNEGSKA (reference sequence). The V end was cut by 8 bases, the J end by 1 base, with 7 bases between.

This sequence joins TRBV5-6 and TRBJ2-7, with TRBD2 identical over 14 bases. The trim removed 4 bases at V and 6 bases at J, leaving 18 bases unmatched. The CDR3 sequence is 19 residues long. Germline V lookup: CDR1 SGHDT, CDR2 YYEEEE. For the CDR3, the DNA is TGTGCCAGCAGCCGAGCCGGGACTAGCGGGAGAGGGTCGATGGGCGAGCAGTACTTC. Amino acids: CASSRAGTSGRGSMGEQYF.

CDR3 region: CASTTRTGNTIYF. The CDR3 DNA reads as TGTGCCAGCACGACGAGGACTGGAAACACCATATATTTT. The chain couples TRBV28 to TRBJ1-3; D gene ambiguous. From germline, CDR1 is MDHEN and CDR2 SYDVKM. The ends were cut back, 7 bases at V and 2 bases at J, with 9 bases in the middle. The CDR3 extends over 13 amino acids.